The 28 T cell receptor beta chains below all came from one sample that was sequenced in a study of T cell repertoires in cytomegalovirus infection. TCRdb re-called the reads with MiXCR, one entry per CDR3 protein. Of roughly 310,000 distinct CDR3 sequences listed, roughly 16% are singletons. Material: PBMCs. The receptors here all came from a human donor in good health (CMV status not recorded). Some clones in this sample may be carry-over from other donors' samples.

This clonotype came up many times. The V and J genes are TRBV7-2 and TRBJ1-5; 10 nucleotides agree with TRBD1. The CDR3 extends over 18 amino acids. CDR1 is SGHTA and CDR2 is FQGNSA in the germline V gene. V lost 5 bases and J lost 9; bases outside the gene matches: 19. CDR3 nucleotides: TGTGCCAGCAGCCTTATGACAGGGGGCTATCGGGTAAATGGGCCCCAGCATTTT. It encodes CASSLMTGGYRVNGPQHF.

This clonotype was recorded many times. The J gene is TRBJ2-5, the V gene TRBV11-2; D remains ambiguous. The CDR3 runs to 13 residues. The germline V and J ends were trimmed by 6 bases and 7 bases, with 15 bases remaining between them. CDR1 is SGHAT and CDR2 is FQNNGV in the germline V gene. CDR3 sequence reads: CASRTGRFGTQYF. CDR3 nucleotides: TGTGCCAGCAGAACGGGTCGGTTCGGGACCCAGTACTTC.

This clonotype was observed a few times. This chain uses TRBV24-1 with TRBJ1-6; weak D call: TRBD1 (6 bases). CDR1 is KGHDR, CDR2 SFDVKD, per germline. Trimming took off 3 bases at V and 8 bases at J, with 7 bases between the two ends. The CDR3 loop spans 13 amino acids. The CDR3 nucleotides read TGTGCCACCAGTGATGCAGGGGATTCACCCCTCCACTTT. Encoded protein: CATSDAGDSPLHF.

This clonotype was counted only a few times. V gene TRBV7-2 combines with J gene TRBJ1-5; no clear D. Germline CDR1 is SGHTA and CDR2 is FQGNSA. V dropped 0 bases and J dropped 5 bases, with 11 bases sitting between them. The CDR3 is 15 amino acids. The CDR3 spells CASSLASGMDQPQHF. The CDR3 DNA reads as TGTGCCAGCAGCTTAGCGTCGGGGATGGATCAGCCCCAGCATTTT.

This clonotype appeared many times. DNA of the CDR3: TGCAGTGCTCCCAGCGCTAACTACAATGAGCAGTTCTTC. It encodes CSAPSANYNEQFF. The chain joins TRBV20-1 to TRBJ2-1; D uncertain. CDR3 length: 13 amino acids. CDR1 and CDR2 (germline): DFQATT, SNEGSKA (reference sequence). The V end lost 5 bases, the J end lost 3 bases, and 11 bases lay between the germline ends.

The genes are TRBV12-3 or TRBV12-4 and TRBJ1-2; no clear D gene. The CDR3 consists of 13 residues. V lost 3 bases and J lost 3, with 8 bases in between. In DNA, the CDR3 is TGTGCCAGCAGTTTTGGGCCGTACTATGGCTACACCTTC. Translated: CASSFGPYYGYTF.

This clonotype was recorded at least ten times. The V gene is TRBV28, the J gene TRBJ2-2; possibly TRBD1 for D (5 bases). The CDR3 loop spans 15 amino acids. CDR1 MDHEN and CDR2 SYDVKM come from the germline V gene. V lost 6 bases to trimming and J lost 4 bases, with 15 bases between them. CDR3 region: CASSTAGKGTGELFF. CDR3 DNA sequence: TGTGCCAGCAGCACGGCAGGGAAGGGCACCGGGGAGCTGTTTTTT.

Ten or more counts support this clonotype. The chain joins TRBV7-2 to TRBJ2-1; no definite D call. This CDR3 is 20 amino acids long. V was cut by 5 bases and J by 5 bases, with 31 bases left in between. Germline loops: CDR1 SGHTA, CDR2 FQGNSA. CDR3 in DNA: TGTGCCAGCAGCGAGAAACCGGGCCCCAGTGTGTTTAGAACGAACAATGAGCAGTTCTTC. Its translation is CASSEKPGPSVFRTNNEQFF.

This clonotype turned up a few times. This chain uses TRBV5-5 with TRBJ2-5, with 9 bases aligning to TRBD1. Germline CDR1 and CDR2: SGHKS and YYEKEE (reference sequence). V shed 2 bases, J shed 4 bases, and the junction held 6 bases outside the gene matches. The CDR3 totals 15 residues. CDR3 coding DNA: TGTGCCAGCAGCTTAACAGGGGGCTATGGAGAGACCCAGTACTTC. It specifies CASSLTGGYGETQYF.

The chain has TRBV6-5 and TRBJ2-3; 10 positions match TRBD2. The CDR3 is 18 amino acids. Germline V gene lookup returns CDR1 MNHEY and CDR2 SVGAGI. J gave up 1 base and V 0 bases, and 7 bases lay outside the gene matches. CDR3 sequence (DNA): TGTGCCAGCAGTTACTCGTTTGCTAGCGGGGGCCGCACAGATACGCAGTATTTT. Protein product: CASSYSFASGGRTDTQYF.

This clonotype was seen many times. The chain combines TRBV7-8 with TRBJ1-5; TRBD1 might be the D (5 bases). The CDR3 spans 16 residues. Trimming stripped 2 bases from V and 0 bases from J, with 11 bases between. The germline V gene has CDR1 SGHVS and CDR2 FQNEAQ. CDR3 DNA: TGTGCCAGCAGCTTAAATCGGGGGTATAGCAATCAGCCCCAGCATTTT. Translated: CASSLNRGYSNQPQHF.

This clonotype was seen a handful of times. This chain uses TRBV10-3 with TRBJ2-2; no reliable D call. Germline CDR1 is ENHRY and CDR2 is SYGVKD. Trimming removed 5 bases from V and 2 bases from J, with 9 bases in between. The CDR3 spans 14 residues. DNA for the CDR3: TGTGCCATCAGTTCAATGACTAACACCGGGGAGCTGTTTTTT. Translation gives CAISSMTNTGELFF.

This clonotype was seen only a few times. This chain links TRBV25-1 with TRBJ2-2, with D possibly being TRBD1 (5 bases). Germline V gene sequence: CDR1 MGHDK, CDR2 SYGVNS. The CDR3 totals 15 residues. Trimming pared 3 bases from V and 0 bases from J, leaving 8 bases between. The CDR3, as DNA: TGTGCCAGCAGTGATTGGACAACGAACACCGGGGAGCTGTTTTTT. This codes for CASSDWTTNTGELFF.

There are many counts of this clonotype. This chain joins TRBV7-8 and TRBJ1-1; D uncertain. Germline loops: CDR1 SGHVS, CDR2 FQNEAQ. Trimming removed 6 bases from V and 0 bases from J, with 11 bases in between. This CDR3 contains 14 residues. The CDR3 region is CASSPQRLNTEAFF. For the CDR3, the DNA is TGTGCCAGCAGTCCTCAAAGACTGAACACTGAAGCTTTCTTT.

The gene calls are TRBV12-3 or TRBV12-4 and TRBJ1-1; no reliable D call. The CDR3 covers 14 residues. V was clipped by 2 bases and J by 1 base, with 8 bases between them. CDR3 sequence reads: CASSLQVSNTEAFF. The CDR3 DNA reads as TGTGCCAGCAGTTTACAGGTTTCGAACACTGAAGCTTTCTTT.

The chain recombines TRBV20-1 with TRBJ1-5; tentative D call: TRBD1 (6 bases). The length of the CDR3 is 15 residues. V shed 4 bases and J shed 2 bases, with 15 bases lying between them. The germline V gene has CDR1 DFQATT and CDR2 SNEGSKA (reference sequence). The CDR3 DNA follows: TGCAGTGCTACGAAAACCAGGACAGGCAATCAGCCCCAGCATTTT. This codes for CSATKTRTGNQPQHF.

In its sample, this clonotype was seen many times. The V call is TRBV12-3 or TRBV12-4, the J call TRBJ2-5, with D possibly TRBD1 on 5 matching bases. Trimming took off 4 bases at V and 3 bases at J, with 9 bases between the two ends. The CDR3 is 13 amino acids. The CDR3 DNA sequence: TGTGCCAGCAGTTCAGACAGTGAAGAGACCCAGTACTTC. It is translated as CASSSDSEETQYF.

As for this clonotype: A much larger clone is a single base away; this may be a read error. This chain joins TRBV28 and TRBJ1-5; perhaps TRBD1 as D (5 bases). This CDR3 comprises 14 residues. Germline CDR1 reads MDHEN; CDR2 reads SYDVKM. The CDR3, as DNA: TGTGCCAGCAGTTTATGGCAGGGCAATCAGCCCCGGCATTTT. This codes for CASSLWQGNQPRHF.

This clonotype was counted a few times. The chain recombines TRBV20-1 with TRBJ1-4, with 8 nucleotides matching TRBD1. Germline CDR1 is DFQATT and CDR2 is SNEGSKA (reference sequence). The V gene end was trimmed by 6 bases and the J gene end by 7 bases; junction bases not matched to a gene: 4. There are 12 residues in the CDR3. CDR3 coding DNA: TGCAGTGCAGGACAGGGTGGTGAAAAACTGTTTTTT. Its protein is CSAGQGGEKLFF.

This clonotype was seen only a few times. In nucleotides, the CDR3 is TGTGCCAGCGGCCAGCTAGGCGGGGAGCTGTTTTTT. Its translation: CASGQLGGELFF. The chain has TRBV28 and TRBJ2-2; D not certain. The CDR3 runs to 12 residues. V was clipped by 8 bases and J by 7 bases, with 11 bases between them. Germline CDR1 and CDR2: MDHEN and SYDVKM.

V usage is TRBV7-8 and J usage is TRBJ2-3, with D tentatively TRBD1 (6 bases). The V gene lost 5 bases and the J gene lost 2 bases, with 17 bases spanning the gap. CDR3 size: 16 residues. Germline CDR1 reads SGHVS; CDR2 reads FQNEAQ. The CDR3: CASSPGRYRDTDTQYF. The CDR3 region has the DNA TGTGCCAGCAGCCCAGGACGTTACAGGGACACAGATACGCAGTATTTT.

The DNA of the CDR3 is TGTGCCAGTGGAAGGGGGCTGAACACCGGGGAGCTGTTTTTT. Translating it yields CASGRGLNTGELFF. This chain uses TRBV19 with TRBJ2-2; the match to TRBD1 covers 7 bases. CDR1 and CDR2 from the germline V gene are LNHDA and SQIVND (reference sequence). With 8 bases clipped from V and 1 base from J, the junction kept 4 bases outside the gene matches. The CDR3 covers 14 residues.

In regard to this clonotype: A much bigger clone sits one base away, suggesting this may be a read error. J is TRBJ1-2 and V is TRBV7-2; no definite D call. V lost 9 bases, J lost 1 base, and 12 bases lay in between. This CDR3 spans 13 amino acids. The germline V gene has CDR1 SGHTA and CDR2 FQGNSA. DNA of the CDR3: TGTGCCAGTCGGAACAGAGATAACTATGGCTACACCTTC. Its protein is CASRNRDNYGYTF.

In its sample, this clonotype was seen a few times. The CDR3 DNA reads TGTGCCAGCAGTTCCCGGCAGGGGAAGGGACGGATTCAGTACTTC. Translation gives CASSSRQGKGRIQYF. The chain is built from TRBV27 and TRBJ2-4, with D perhaps TRBD1 (6 bases). The CDR3 runs 15 residues. V gave up 4 bases and J gave up 10 bases, with 20 bases separating them. Germline CDR1 is MNHEY and CDR2 is SMNVEV (reference sequence).

The chain recombines TRBV20-1 with TRBJ1-2; 8 nucleotides agree with TRBD1. The CDR3 extends over 13 amino acids. After removal of 0 bases from V and 6 bases from J, the junction contained 3 bases not matched to a gene. Germline V gene sequence: CDR1 DFQATT, CDR2 SNEGSKA (reference sequence). Here the CDR3 reads CSARDRQGNGYTF. The CDR3 DNA reads as TGCAGTGCTAGAGATAGACAGGGGAATGGCTACACCTTC.

A note on this clonotype: At one of its ends the junction is not consistent with the germline gene, which may arise from a read error. The chain is built from TRBV11-2 and TRBJ1-4, with 9 bases matching TRBD1. This CDR3 spans 14 amino acids. Per the germline V gene, CDR1 is SGHAT and CDR2 is FQNNGV. The CDR3 DNA follows: TGTGCCAGCAGCGCACAGGGGGCGGATGTAAAACTGTCTTTT. It yields the protein CASSAQGADVKLSF.

This clonotype has a count of ten or more. V gene TRBV7-6 combines with J gene TRBJ2-2, with D possibly matching TRBD2 (6 bases). Trimming removed 0 bases from V and 3 bases from J, with 11 bases in between. The CDR3 is made up of 16 amino acids. Germline CDR1 and CDR2: SGHVS and FNYEAQ. The CDR3 nucleotides are TGTGCCAGCAGCTTAGCGCGCGGAGGGGACACCGGGGAGCTGTTTTTT. It encodes CASSLARGGDTGELFF.

This clonotype appeared a few times. This chain uses TRBV6-2 or TRBV6-3 with TRBJ2-1, with TRBD2 as a possible D gene (6 bases). V dropped 5 bases and J dropped 2 bases, with 13 bases sitting between them. Germline lookup yields CDR1 MNHEY and CDR2 SVGEGT. This CDR3 spans 15 amino acids. The DNA of the CDR3 is TGTGCCAGCAGTGTATGGGACTCTCCCTACAATGAGCAGTTCTTC. It is translated as CASSVWDSPYNEQFF.